This T cell receptor (beta chain) is from a study of human T cells and chemical hapten exposure. Study-level information: Per-sample variation in TCR yield stemmed mainly from small pooled library volume differences.

The CDR3 runs to 13 residues. V lost 5 bases and J 2 bases, leaving 12 bases between the germline ends. Germline V CDR1 and CDR2: DFQATT, SNEGSKA (reference sequence). Time point reported: pre-sensitization, week 0. Treatment defined: therapeutic diphenylcyclopropenone sensitization with weekly scalp DPC. Blood, whole and unfractionated, served as the source for total RNA extraction. MiXCR, applied by TCRdb to the RACE reads, yields one record per CDR3 protein. Of fewer than 300,000 distinct CDR3 sequences detected, around 7.7% appear once; the ten largest clones hold more than 0.95%. The TCR was taken from a young man with alopecia areata. Some clones in this sample may be carry-over from other donors' samples. The material sequenced was whole blood, taken in connection with sensitization to the hapten diphenylcyclopropenone (DPC). The chain carries TRBV20-1 and TRBJ1-1; no clear D. The CDR3 region has the DNA TGCAGTGCTCGGACGGATTTTAACACTGAAGCTTTCTTT. Protein sequence: CSARTDFNTEAFF.